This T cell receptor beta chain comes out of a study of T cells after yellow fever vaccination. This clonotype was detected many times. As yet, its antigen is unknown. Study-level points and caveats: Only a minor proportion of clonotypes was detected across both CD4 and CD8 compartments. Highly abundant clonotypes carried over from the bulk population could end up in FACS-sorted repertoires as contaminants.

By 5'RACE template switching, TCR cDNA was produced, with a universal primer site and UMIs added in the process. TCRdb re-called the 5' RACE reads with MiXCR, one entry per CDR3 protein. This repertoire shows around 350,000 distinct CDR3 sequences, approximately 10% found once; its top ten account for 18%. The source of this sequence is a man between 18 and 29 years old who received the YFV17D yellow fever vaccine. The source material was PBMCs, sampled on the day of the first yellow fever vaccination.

The CDR3 sequence is CASSLDRKQYF. The CDR3 bases are TGTGCCAGCAGCTTGGACAGGAAGCAGTACTTC. This chain joins TRBV5-6 and TRBJ2-7, with TRBD1 as a possible D gene (5 bases). V shed 0 bases and J shed 8 bases, with 6 bases lying between them. The germline CDR1 and CDR2 sequences are SGHDT and YYEEEE. The CDR3 length is 11 residues.